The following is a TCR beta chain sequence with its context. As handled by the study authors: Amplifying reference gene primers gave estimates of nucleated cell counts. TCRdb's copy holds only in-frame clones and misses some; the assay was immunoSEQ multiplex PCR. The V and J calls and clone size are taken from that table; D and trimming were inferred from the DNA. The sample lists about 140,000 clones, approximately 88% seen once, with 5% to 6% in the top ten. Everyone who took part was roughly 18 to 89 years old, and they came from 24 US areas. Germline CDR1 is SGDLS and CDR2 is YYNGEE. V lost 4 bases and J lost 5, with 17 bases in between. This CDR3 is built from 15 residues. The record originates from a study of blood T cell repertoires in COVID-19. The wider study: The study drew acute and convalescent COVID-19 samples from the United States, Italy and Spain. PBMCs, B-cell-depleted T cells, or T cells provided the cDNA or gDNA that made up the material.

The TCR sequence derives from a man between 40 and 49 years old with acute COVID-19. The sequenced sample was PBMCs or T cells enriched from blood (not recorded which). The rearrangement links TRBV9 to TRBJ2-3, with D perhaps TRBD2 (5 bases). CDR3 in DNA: TGTGCCAGCAGCCCCAACCTCTGGGAGATAGATACGCAGTATTTT. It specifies CASSPNLWEIDTQYF.